Each of the 28 T cell receptor beta chains below was sequenced from the same sample in a study of cytomegalovirus exposure and HLA in healthy donors. Produced via immunoSEQ multiplex PCR; TCRdb's table is partial and in-frame only. The sample records fewer than 120,000 clones, roughly 90% being singletons. What was sequenced was PBMCs. The receptors derive from a woman aged 18-29 years in good health and CMV-seronegative.

The rearrangement uses TRBV28 and TRBJ2-1; 9 positions match TRBD1. The CDR3 spans 20 residues. Germline V gene sequence: CDR1 MDHEN, CDR2 SYDVKM. J gave up 2 bases and V 1 base, and 15 bases lay outside the gene matches. This CDR3 reads CASSLSLKGATGGAYNEQFF. The CDR3 region has the DNA TGTGCCAGCAGTTTATCCCTCAAAGGGGCTACAGGGGGCGCCTACAATGAGCAGTTCTTC.

This chain links TRBV20-1 with TRBJ1-2; D is possibly TRBD1 (6 bases). This CDR3 is built from 11 residues. V lost 3 bases and J 6 bases, leaving 8 bases between the germline ends. CDR1 is DFQATT, CDR2 SNEGSKA, per germline (reference sequence). Here the CDR3 reads CSASPGDGYTF. The CDR3 DNA is TGCAGTGCTAGCCCAGGGGATGGCTACACCTTC.

V usage is TRBV28 and J usage is TRBJ2-7; weak D call: TRBD2 (5 bases). Looked up from germline, CDR1 is MDHEN and CDR2 is SYDVKM. This CDR3 region has 15 residues. V was clipped by 4 bases and J by 0 bases, with 13 bases between them. CDR3 bases: TGTGCCAGCAGTTCTCCCGGGGTTAGCTCCTACGAGCAGTACTTC. This translates into CASSSPGVSSYEQYF.

The chain carries TRBV7-2 and TRBJ1-3; D is possibly TRBD1 (6 bases). The CDR3 extends over 16 amino acids. The ends were cut back, 5 bases at V and 1 base at J, with 15 bases in the middle. Germline V lookup: CDR1 SGHTA, CDR2 FQGNSA. CDR3 amino acids: CASSRAGVRSGNTIYF. DNA for the CDR3: TGTGCCAGCAGCAGGGCAGGGGTGCGTTCTGGAAACACCATATATTTT. The whole variable domain, filled in from reference TRBV7-2 and TRBJ1-3, reads GAGVSQSPSNKVTEKGKDVELRCDPISGHTALYWYRQSLGQGLEFLIYFQGNSAPDKSGLPSDRFSAERTGGSVSTLTIQRTQQEDSAVYLCASSRAGVRSGNTIYFGEGSWLTVV.

The V call is TRBV10-2, the J call TRBJ1-3; 7 nucleotides agree with TRBD1. This CDR3 is 16 amino acids long. Losses at the gene ends were 5 bases for V and 3 bases for J; bases not matched to a gene: 10. Germline V gene lookup returns CDR1 WSHSY and CDR2 SAAADI. CDR3: CASSRNRDSSGNTIYF. CDR3 coding DNA: TGCGCCAGCAGTAGAAACCGGGACAGCAGTGGAAACACCATATATTTT.

The V call is TRBV7-3, the J call TRBJ2-1; 8 bases are shared with TRBD2. V was pared by 8 bases and J by 2 bases, with 2 bases of the junction left unmatched. CDR1 and CDR2 (germline): SGHTA, FQGTGA. The CDR3 has 13 amino acids. CDR3 amino acids: CASSLAAYNEQFF. CDR3 in DNA: TGTGCCAGCTCACTAGCGGCCTACAATGAGCAGTTCTTC.

The chain carries TRBV5-1 and TRBJ2-3; D possibly corresponds to TRBD1 (6 bases). In germline, CDR1 is SGHRS, CDR2 YFSETQ. Trimming cost V 3 bases and J 5 bases, with 19 bases left between them. The CDR3 covers 16 residues. CDR3 loop: CASSWSRDTPEDTQYF. The CDR3 DNA reads as TGCGCCAGCAGCTGGAGCCGGGACACACCGGAAGATACGCAGTATTTT.

This clone has a single count. V gene TRBV4-2 combines with J gene TRBJ1-2; D is perhaps TRBD1 (6 bases). V was trimmed by 3 bases and J by 6 bases, leaving 17 bases between them. Germline V CDR1 and CDR2: LGHNA, YNFKEQ. The CDR3 runs to 15 residues. CDR3: CASSHTDRKPNGYTF. For the CDR3, the DNA is TGTGCCAGCAGCCACACGGACAGAAAGCCTAATGGCTACACCTTC.

This rearrangement joins TRBV20-1 to TRBJ2-1, with no clear D. The V end was cut by 3 bases, the J end by 8 bases, with 8 bases between. Looked up from germline, CDR1 is DFQATT and CDR2 is SNEGSKA (reference sequence). The CDR3 consists of 11 residues. This chain's CDR3 is CSASNADEQFF. As DNA, the CDR3 is TGCAGTGCTAGTAACGCGGATGAGCAGTTCTTC.

The J gene is TRBJ1-1, the V gene TRBV15, with D possibly matching TRBD1 (5 bases). This CDR3 spans 17 amino acids. Germline CDR1 LNHNV, CDR2 YYDKDF (reference sequence). V lost 5 bases to trimming and J lost 0 bases, with 19 bases between them. The CDR3 DNA reads TGTGCCACCAGCCCCTCAAGGGGAATATCGATGAACACTGAAGCTTTCTTT. Its protein is CATSPSRGISMNTEAFF. Combining the CDR3 with reference TRBV15 and TRBJ1-1 gives the whole variable domain DAMVIQNPRYQVTQFGKPVTLSCSQTLNHNVMYWYQQKSSQAPKLLFHYYDKDFNNEADTPDNFQSRRPNTSFCFLDIRSPGLGDTAMYLCATSPSRGISMNTEAFFGQGTRLTVV.

The rearrangement uses TRBV5-1 and TRBJ1-3; 7 nucleotides agree with TRBD1. The CDR3 loop spans 14 amino acids. Germline V gives CDR1 SGHRS, CDR2 YFSETQ. The V and J ends lost 4 bases and 2 bases, in that order; junction bases with no gene match: 3. CDR3 amino acids: CASSGDRAGNTIYF. CDR3 in DNA: TGCGCCAGCAGCGGTGACAGGGCTGGAAACACCATATATTTT.

The V and J genes are TRBV19 and TRBJ2-3; D possibly corresponds to TRBD2 (5 bases). V was shortened by 10 bases and J by 3 bases, with 17 bases between the two germline ends. The CDR3 loop spans 14 amino acids. Germline values: CDR1 LNHDA, CDR2 SQIVND (reference sequence). The CDR3 loop is CATRTLGGTDTQYF. In DNA form, the CDR3 reads TGTGCCACCCGGACTTTGGGTGGTACAGATACGCAGTATTTT.

V gene TRBV2 combines with J gene TRBJ2-1; D is unclear. Germline V lookup: CDR1 SNHLY, CDR2 FYNNEI. This CDR3 is 13 amino acids long. Deletions cut 7 bases from V and 4 bases from J, with 11 bases between. CDR3 residues: CASTGGDYNEQFF. The DNA of the CDR3 is TGTGCCAGCACCGGCGGCGATTACAATGAGCAGTTCTTC.

The CDR3 spells CASSVGASSYEQYF. CDR3 in DNA: TGTGCCAGCAGCGTAGGTGCCAGCTCCTACGAGCAGTACTTC. The chain couples TRBV9 to TRBJ2-7; no clear D. The V end lost 0 bases, the J end lost 0 bases, and 7 bases lay between the germline ends. CDR3 size: 14 residues. CDR1 and CDR2 from the germline V gene are SGDLS and YYNGEE.

This sequence joins TRBV19 and TRBJ2-5; TRBD2 might be the D (5 bases). CDR1 LNHDA and CDR2 SQIVND come from the germline V gene (reference sequence). This CDR3 has 16 amino acids. Trimming took off 3 bases at V and 2 bases at J, with 16 bases between the two ends. The CDR3 coding sequence is TGTGCCAGTAGTATCTCTCCTTCCGGAGGTCAAGAGACCCAGTACTTC. This sequence encodes CASSISPSGGQETQYF. Combining the CDR3 with reference TRBV19 and TRBJ2-5 gives the whole variable domain DGGITQSPKYLFRKEGQNVTLSCEQNLNHDAMYWYRQDPGQGLRLIYYSQIVNDFQKGDIAEGYSVSREKKESFPLTVTSAQKNPTAFYLCASSISPSGGQETQYFGPGTRLLVL.

The J gene is TRBJ2-5, the V gene TRBV4-1; TRBD2 matches at 9 bases. V shed 4 bases, J shed 4 bases, and the junction held 10 bases outside the gene matches. The CDR3 extends over 16 amino acids. Germline V gene data show CDR1 as MGHRA and CDR2 as YSYEKL. CDR3 in amino acids: CASSPRLAETGETQYF. The CDR3 DNA reads as TGCGCCAGCAGCCCTCGACTAGCGGAGACGGGAGAGACCCAGTACTTC.

The CDR3 loop reads CAWSPGTGVINEQFF. In nucleotides, the CDR3 is TGTGCCTGGAGCCCGGGGACAGGGGTTATCAATGAGCAGTTCTTC. The chain carries TRBV30 and TRBJ2-1; 10 bases match TRBD1. CDR1 is GTSNPN, CDR2 SVGIG, per germline (reference sequence). V lost 3 bases, J lost 6 bases, and 8 bases stayed unmatched. This CDR3 is built from 15 residues.

The rearrangement joins TRBV11-2 to TRBJ2-7; D ambiguous. There are 12 residues in the CDR3. V lost 1 base to trimming and J lost 4 bases, with 5 bases between them. The germline CDR1 and CDR2 sequences are SGHAT and FQNNGV. The CDR3 nucleotides read TGTGCCAGCAGCTTAGTCCCGTACGAGCAGTACTTC. Protein product: CASSLVPYEQYF. The full variable domain, with the rest looked up from reference TRBV11-2 and TRBJ2-7, is EAGVAQSPRYKIIEKRQSVAFWCNPISGHATLYWYQQILGQGPKLLIQFQNNGVVDDSQLPKDRFSAERLKGVDSTLKIQPAKLEDSAVYLCASSLVPYEQYFGPGTRLTVT.

V usage is TRBV19 and J usage is TRBJ2-2, with a weak D call TRBD1 (6 bases). Trimming pared 7 bases from V and 7 bases from J, leaving 22 bases between. This CDR3 has 16 amino acids. Germline CDR1 LNHDA, CDR2 SQIVND (reference sequence). The CDR3 loop reads CASIPFGKGGIGELFF. The CDR3 nucleotides read TGTGCCAGTATTCCCTTTGGGAAAGGGGGTATCGGGGAGCTGTTTTTT.

CDR3 sequence (DNA): TGTGCCAGCAGTGAGCGGCCCCTCAGTACGCAGTATTTT. Translated, it gives CASSERPLSTQYF. The chain has TRBV25-1 and TRBJ2-3; no reliable D call. The CDR3 has 13 amino acids. CDR1 MGHDK and CDR2 SYGVNS come from the germline V gene. The V and J ends lost 3 bases and 8 bases respectively, with 12 bases between them. The full variable domain, rest sourced from reference TRBV25-1 and TRBJ2-3, is EADIYQTPRYLVIGTGKKITLECSQTMGHDKMYWYQQDPGMELHLIHYSYGVNSTEKGDLSSESTVSRIRTEHFPLTLESARPSHTSQYLCASSERPLSTQYFGPGTRLTVL.

This chain joins TRBV27 and TRBJ2-2, with 8 bases lining up with TRBD1. The CDR3 consists of 15 residues. V trimming: 2 bases; J trimming: 7 bases; junction bases outside the gene matches: 6. Germline V gene sequence: CDR1 MNHEY, CDR2 SMNVEV (reference sequence). The CDR3 is CASSLLDRAGGELFF. DNA for the CDR3: TGTGCCAGCAGTTTACTGGACAGGGCAGGCGGGGAGCTGTTTTTT.

The chain has TRBV6-1 and TRBJ2-7; TRBD2 might be the D (6 bases). The CDR3 runs 15 residues. Trimming stripped 8 bases from V and 2 bases from J, with 19 bases between. CDR1 is MNHNS and CDR2 is SASEGT in the germline V gene. The CDR3 nucleotides are TGTGCCAGCGACCAAGAAGCTGGGACTCCCTACGAGCAGTACTTC. Protein product: CASDQEAGTPYEQYF.

This clone turned up a few times. This sequence joins TRBV19 and TRBJ2-1; the match to TRBD2 covers 10 bases. The CDR3 is 15 residues long. J lost 7 bases, V lost 7 bases, and 10 bases had no gene match. Germline V CDR1 and CDR2: LNHDA, SQIVND (reference sequence). CDR3 region: CASNLGAGGPNEQFF. As DNA, the CDR3 is TGTGCCAGTAACTTGGGAGCGGGGGGGCCGAATGAGCAGTTCTTC.

This clone has a handful of counts. The V call is TRBV4-1, the J call TRBJ1-2; no definite D call. There are 11 residues in the CDR3. Trimming shortened V by 2 bases and J by 8 bases, and 6 bases separated the two germline ends. Germline CDR1 and CDR2: MGHRA and YSYEKL. The CDR3 nucleotides are TGCGCCAGCAGCCAACACCTAGGCTACACCTTC. This sequence encodes CASSQHLGYTF.

This sequence joins TRBV11-3 and TRBJ2-7; 10 bases are a match to TRBD1. The CDR3 consists of 13 residues. Germline trimming cut 5 bases from V and 4 bases from J; bases unmatched to any gene: 2. CDR1 and CDR2 (germline): SGHNT, YENEEA. DNA of the CDR3: TGTGCCAGCAGCCAGGACAGGGGGTACGAGCAGTACTTC. Protein product: CASSQDRGYEQYF.

This clone showed up just a few times. V and J are TRBV27 and TRBJ2-5; 7 bases map to TRBD1. Germline V gives CDR1 MNHEY, CDR2 SMNVEV (reference sequence). The CDR3 extends over 14 amino acids. V trimming: 5 bases; J trimming: 2 bases; junction bases outside the gene matches: 5. DNA of the CDR3: TGTGCCAGCAGTCGACAGGGCTTACAAGAGACCCAGTACTTC. It specifies CASSRQGLQETQYF.

The table lists this clone with a count of one. This sequence joins TRBV9 and TRBJ2-7; 9 bases map to TRBD1. The CDR3 length is 14 residues. The germline CDR1 and CDR2 sequences are SGDLS and YYNGEE. The trim removed 4 bases at V and 6 bases at J, leaving 8 bases unmatched. CDR3 sequence reads: CASSPLGTGLEQYF. For the CDR3, the DNA is TGTGCCAGCAGCCCCCTGGGGACAGGGCTCGAGCAGTACTTC.

The rearrangement uses TRBV5-4 and TRBJ1-1; the D gene is possibly TRBD1 (5 bases). CDR1 is SGHNT, CDR2 YYREEE, per germline (reference sequence). Trimming took 0 bases from V and 6 from J, leaving 12 bases between them. The CDR3 loop spans 14 amino acids. CDR3 amino acids: CASSLDGGRAEAFF. DNA for the CDR3: TGTGCCAGCAGCTTGGACGGGGGACGCGCTGAAGCTTTCTTT.